These 5 T cell receptor beta chains share one sample of origin, sequenced in a study of cytomegalovirus exposure and HLA in healthy donors. The PCR contained 60 Vbeta and 13 Jbeta primers. The assay was immunoSEQ multiplex PCR, and TCRdb's table has in-frame clones only and misses some. The repertoire includes 150,000 to 200,000 clones, 80% of them detected once, and 9% to 10% sits in the top ten. Sequencing was carried out using PBMCs. Receptors originate from a man between 18 and 29 years old in good health and CMV-seropositive.

The J gene is TRBJ2-2, the V gene TRBV10-2; TRBD2 is a possible D gene (6 bases). The CDR3 is 15 amino acids. The germline V gene has CDR1 WSHSY and CDR2 SAAADI. V was shortened by 5 bases and J by 1 base, with 11 bases between the two germline ends. CDR3 bases: TGCGCCAGCAGTTTCGTGGGGGGGAACACCGGGGAGCTGTTTTTT. It is translated as CASSFVGGNTGELFF.

This clone was picked up one time. CDR3 nucleotides: TGTGCCAGCAGCCTCAATGGTCAAGCCGGGGCCAACGTCCTGACTTTC. It codes for CASSLNGQAGANVLTF. This sequence joins TRBV11-2 and TRBJ2-6, with D uncertain. The V gene lost 5 bases and the J gene lost 4 bases, with 15 bases spanning the gap. Germline V gene sequence: CDR1 SGHAT, CDR2 FQNNGV. The CDR3 runs to 16 residues.

The rearrangement uses TRBV14 and TRBJ1-1, with 7 bases matching TRBD1. Per the germline V gene, CDR1 is SGHDN and CDR2 is FVKESK. V shed 4 bases and J 6 bases; nucleotides not matched to a gene: 2. The CDR3 runs to 12 residues. The CDR3 protein is CASSLTGAEAFF. CDR3 nucleotides: TGTGCCAGCAGCCTCACAGGGGCTGAAGCTTTCTTT.

This chain uses TRBV28 with TRBJ1-4; a weak D match, TRBD1 (6 bases). This CDR3 has 15 amino acids. The V and J ends lost 6 bases and 5 bases respectively, with 16 bases between them. The germline V gene has CDR1 MDHEN and CDR2 SYDVKM. The CDR3 region is CASRRAQGPNEKLFF. The CDR3 nucleotides are TGTGCCAGCAGGAGAGCACAGGGCCCCAATGAAAAACTGTTTTTT.

The genes are TRBV7-8 and TRBJ2-7, with 7 bases identical to TRBD1. After removal of 4 bases from V and 6 bases from J, the junction contained 12 bases not matched to a gene. CDR1 is SGHVS and CDR2 is FQNEAQ in the germline V gene. The CDR3 sequence is 15 residues long. Here the CDR3 reads CASSSAGTALREQYF. CDR3 bases: TGTGCCAGCAGCTCGGCCGGGACAGCTCTTCGCGAGCAGTACTTC.